This TCR beta chain is from a study of control samples from healthy donors and cancer patients (TCRdb year 2020). A word on this clone: Its antigen is currently not known. Base qualities were left out, and no much larger clone turns up one base away.

Preparation of the library involved the immunoSEQ multiplex PCR assay. TCRdb retrieved this table from immuneACCESS and kept in-frame rearrangements only. Not all clones are present; in checked studies, unresolved V genes account for under half, and no reason is known for the remainder. The sample table shows 65,000 to 100,000 clones, and 75% to 95% are seen once. The top ten clonotypes cover about 16% of the sample. V is cut by 3 bases and J by 8 bases, and the space between the germline ends is 13 bases. The CDR1 and CDR2 encoded by the germline V gene are SGHTA and FQGNSA. The CDR3 spans 14 residues, from the cysteine through the phenylalanine. The CDR3 DNA has 42 bases and is translated from base 1.

The sequencing input was blood. The chain is encoded by TRBV7-2 joined to TRBJ1-4, and possibly TRBD1, on 6 matching bases. The source of this sequence is a man in his fifties or sixties in good health. The CDR3 protein is CASSLGAMGEKLFF. The DNA reads as follows: TGTGCCAGCAGCTTGGGGGCAATGGGAGAAAAACTGTTTTTT.